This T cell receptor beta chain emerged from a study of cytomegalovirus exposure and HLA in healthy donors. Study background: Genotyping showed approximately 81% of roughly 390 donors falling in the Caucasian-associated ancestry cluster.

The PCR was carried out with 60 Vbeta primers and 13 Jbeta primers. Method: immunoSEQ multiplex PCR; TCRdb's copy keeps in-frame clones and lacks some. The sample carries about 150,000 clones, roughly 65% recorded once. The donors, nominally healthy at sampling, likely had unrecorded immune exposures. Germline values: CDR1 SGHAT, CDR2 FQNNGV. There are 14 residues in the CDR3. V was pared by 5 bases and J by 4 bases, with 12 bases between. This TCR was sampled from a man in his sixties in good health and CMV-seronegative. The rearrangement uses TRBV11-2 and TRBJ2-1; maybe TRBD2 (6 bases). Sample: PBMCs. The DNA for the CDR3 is TGTGCCAGCAGCCCGGCCGGGAGTTACAATGAGCAGTTCTTC. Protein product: CASSPAGSYNEQFF.